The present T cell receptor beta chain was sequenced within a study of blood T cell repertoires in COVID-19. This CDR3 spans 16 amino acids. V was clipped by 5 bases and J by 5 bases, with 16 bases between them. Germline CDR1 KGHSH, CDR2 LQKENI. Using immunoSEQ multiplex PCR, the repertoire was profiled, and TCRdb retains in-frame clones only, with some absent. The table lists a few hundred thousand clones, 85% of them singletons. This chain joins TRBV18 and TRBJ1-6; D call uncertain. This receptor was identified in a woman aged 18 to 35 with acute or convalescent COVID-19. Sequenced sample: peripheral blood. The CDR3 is CASSYVSGLDNSPLHF. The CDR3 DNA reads TGTGCCAGCTCATACGTTAGTGGGCTGGATAATTCACCCCTCCACTTT.